This TCR beta chain was captured by sequencing in a study of blood T cell repertoires in COVID-19. Study-wide background: Sources were T cells, B-cell-depleted T cells, or PBMCs; the material itself was cDNA or gDNA.

The protocol was immunoSEQ multiplex PCR, while the TCRdb copy is restricted to in-frame clones and leaves out a portion. The repertoire includes under 250,000 clones, about 84% of them detected once, and under 4.5% sits in the top ten. This CDR3 has 15 residues. Trimming shortened V by 3 bases and J by 0 bases, and 12 bases separated the two germline ends. CDR1 is SGHRS, CDR2 YFSETQ, per germline. The study drew participants aged about 18 to 95 years from approximately 23 US areas. Each participant's cohort was designated according to participant-reported clinical history. What was sequenced was PBMCs or T cells enriched from blood (not recorded which). The chain has TRBV5-1 and TRBJ2-5, with a weak D call TRBD1 (5 bases). The receptor's source is a man in his thirties or forties with acute COVID-19. The CDR3 region has the DNA TGCGCCAGCAGCTACGGAGACAGAGACCAAGAGACCCAGTACTTC. Protein sequence: CASSYGDRDQETQYF.